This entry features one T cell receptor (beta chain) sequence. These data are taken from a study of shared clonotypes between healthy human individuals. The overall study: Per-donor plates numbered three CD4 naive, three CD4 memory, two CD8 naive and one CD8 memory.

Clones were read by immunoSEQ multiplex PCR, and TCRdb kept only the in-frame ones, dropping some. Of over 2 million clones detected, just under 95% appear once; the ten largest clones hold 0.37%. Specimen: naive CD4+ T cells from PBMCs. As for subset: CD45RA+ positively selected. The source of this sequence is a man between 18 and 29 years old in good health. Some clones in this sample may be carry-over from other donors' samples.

CDR3 amino acids: CASSQGLAGFQETQYF. CDR3 DNA: TGTGCCAGCTCACAGGGACTAGCGGGTTTCCAAGAGACCCAGTACTTC. The genes are TRBV18 and TRBJ2-5; 12 nucleotides line up with TRBD2. CDR3 length equals 16 residues. The V and J ends lost 4 bases and 1 base, in that order; junction bases with no gene match: 4. Looked up from germline, CDR1 is KGHSH and CDR2 is LQKENI.